This T cell receptor beta chain was identified during a study of T cell repertoires in cytomegalovirus infection. Study summary: TCR beta signatures that were public indicated CMV infection and matching HLA type.

MiXCR was run by TCRdb on the reads, yielding one entry per CDR3 protein. The sample holds about 400,000 distinct CDR3 sequences, around a third seen once. This clonotype was seen a few times. The antigen is undetermined. Study results and caveats: HLA-C-restricted CMV-specific TCR beta clonotypes prevailed in the ex vivo response.

The germline V gene has CDR1 MNHNS and CDR2 SASEGT. J was trimmed by 5 bases and V by 6 bases; bases with no gene match: 7. The CDR3 runs 14 residues. This receptor was taken from a human donor in good health (CMV status not recorded). Some clones in this sample may be carry-over from other donors' samples. The sample here was cultured PBMCs, taken from culture after CMV antigen stimulation. This chain connects TRBV6-1 to TRBJ2-3; the match to TRBD2 covers 8 bases. The CDR3 loop is CASSKAGAGDTQYF. The DNA of the CDR3 is TGTGCCAGCAGCAAAGCGGGAGCTGGAGATACGCAGTATTTT.